A single sample is the source of the 28 T cell receptor beta chains below, sequenced in a study of cytomegalovirus exposure and HLA in healthy donors. With 60 Vbeta and 13 Jbeta primers, the PCR was carried out. Measured with immunoSEQ multiplex PCR; TCRdb has only the in-frame clones, and not every one. This table has over 150,000 clones, 60% to 85% appearing once. What was sequenced was PBMCs. These receptors were collected from a male donor in good health and CMV-seropositive.

CDR3 bases: TGTGCCTGGAGTCCCCCCGACACTGAAGCTTTCTTT. It translates to CAWSPPDTEAFF. The rearrangement links TRBV30 to TRBJ1-1; D gene ambiguous. This CDR3 comprises 12 residues. CDR1 is GTSNPN, CDR2 SVGIG, per germline (reference sequence). V lost 2 bases to trimming and J lost 3 bases, with 7 bases between them.

V usage is TRBV5-1 and J usage is TRBJ2-3, with 14 bases aligning to TRBD2. This CDR3 region has 19 residues. In germline, CDR1 is SGHRS, CDR2 YFSETQ. Trimming at V came to 4 bases and at J to 1 base, leaving 11 bases not matched to a gene. CDR3 nucleotides: TGCGCCAGCAGCCCAGGCTCGGGACTAGCGGGGGAGGGCACAGATACGCAGTATTTT. Its translation: CASSPGSGLAGEGTDTQYF.

The V call is TRBV29-1, the J call TRBJ1-4; TRBD1 agrees at 11 bases. This CDR3 region has 13 residues. Trimming at V came to 7 bases and at J to 7 bases, leaving 5 bases not matched to a gene. Germline CDR1 is SQVTM and CDR2 is ANQGSEA. This CDR3 reads CSAGQGASEKLFF. Here the CDR3 DNA reads TGCAGCGCTGGACAGGGGGCGAGTGAAAAACTGTTTTTT.

CDR3 sequence (DNA): TGCGCCAGCAGCTTGGCTCGGGGAGGGGACGGCTACACCTTC. Protein sequence: CASSLARGGDGYTF. The chain employs TRBV5-1 and TRBJ1-2; D is possibly TRBD1 (5 bases). V dropped 0 bases and J dropped 8 bases, with 14 bases sitting between them. The CDR3 runs to 14 residues. The germline gives CDR1 SGHRS, CDR2 YFSETQ.

This clone has just one count. This chain connects TRBV7-3 to TRBJ2-2, with TRBD1 matching over 9 bases. V dropped 5 bases and J dropped 5; count of bases not matched to a gene: 3. Germline V gives CDR1 SGHTA, CDR2 FQGTGA. The CDR3 sequence is 14 residues long. The DNA of the CDR3 is TGTGCCAGCAGCGGACAGGGGAGGACCGGGGAGCTGTTTTTT. As protein: CASSGQGRTGELFF.

A few counts support this clone. This chain joins TRBV6-6 and TRBJ2-7; 7 bases line up with TRBD2. Germline CDR1 reads MNHNY; CDR2 reads SVGAGI (reference sequence). The CDR3 extends over 11 amino acids. The ends lost 8 bases at V and 3 bases at J; junction bases unmatched: 1. In nucleotides, the CDR3 is TGTGCCAGCGGGAGGGTCTACGAGCAGTACTTC. This encodes CASGRVYEQYF.

The chain links TRBV18 to TRBJ2-1; 7 bases map to TRBD2. J gave up 1 base and V 2 bases, and 8 bases lay outside the gene matches. CDR1 and CDR2 (germline): KGHSH, LQKENI. CDR3 length: 17 residues. CDR3 loop: CASSPKRLALSYNEQFF. The CDR3 region has the DNA TGTGCCAGCTCACCAAAAAGACTAGCCCTATCCTACAATGAGCAGTTCTTC.

J is TRBJ2-1 and V is TRBV5-8; TRBD2 agrees at 8 bases. This CDR3 region has 16 residues. V lost 0 bases to trimming and J lost 4 bases; unmatched junction nucleotides: 6. In germline, CDR1 is SGHTS, CDR2 YDEGEE. The CDR3 spells CASSLGRGALYNEQFF. In DNA form, the CDR3 reads TGTGCCAGCAGCTTGGGGCGGGGGGCCCTATACAATGAGCAGTTCTTC.

This clone has just one count. The chain couples TRBV7-9 to TRBJ2-7; perhaps TRBD2 as D (7 bases). The CDR3 is 11 residues long. Germline values: CDR1 SEHNR, CDR2 FQNEAQ (reference sequence). The CDR3: CALWGGDEQYF. As DNA, the CDR3 is TGTGCGTTATGGGGGGGCGACGAGCAGTACTTC.

J is TRBJ2-5 and V is TRBV5-6; 7 bases are shared with TRBD1. V shed 3 bases, J shed 7 bases, and the junction held 15 bases outside the gene matches. The CDR3 has 16 residues. From germline, CDR1 is SGHDT and CDR2 YYEEEE. CDR3 DNA: TGTGCCAGCAGCTCCCGACGGGGACAGTCCTCAGGGACCCAGTACTTC. Its translation: CASSSRRGQSSGTQYF.

The chain recombines TRBV2 with TRBJ2-7; D call uncertain. CDR3 size: 11 residues. CDR1 is SNHLY, CDR2 FYNNEI, per germline. V was cut by 6 bases and J by 7 bases, with 10 bases left in between. Written as DNA, the CDR3 is TGTGCCAGCAGGTTCTCGTTTGAGCAGTACTTC. Amino acids: CASRFSFEQYF. Using reference TRBV2 and TRBJ2-7 for the parts outside the CDR3, the full variable domain is EPEVTQTPSHQVTQMGQEVILRCVPISNHLYFYWYRQILGQKVEFLVSFYNNEISEKSEIFDDQFSVERPDGSNFTLKIRSTKLEDSAMYFCASRFSFEQYFGPGTRLTVT.

The gene calls are TRBV10-1 and TRBJ1-2; 7 positions agree with TRBD1. Germline CDR1 reads WNHNN; CDR2 reads SYGVQD (reference sequence). With V trimmed by 3 bases and J by 5 bases, 3 bases remained unmatched. The CDR3 runs 13 residues. The CDR3 is CASSDGTAYGYTF. The CDR3 region has the DNA TGCGCCAGCAGTGATGGGACAGCTTATGGCTACACCTTC.

This clone was counted a few times. The V and J genes are TRBV27 and TRBJ2-7, with a weak D call TRBD1 (6 bases). Germline values: CDR1 MNHEY, CDR2 SMNVEV (reference sequence). The CDR3 has 12 residues. V lost 5 bases and J lost 7, with 12 bases in between. CDR3 bases: TGTGCCAGCAGTCGACAGGTCGGGGAGCAGTACTTC. As protein: CASSRQVGEQYF.

V is TRBV5-1 and J is TRBJ1-2; TRBD1 aligns across 7 bases. The CDR3 loop spans 16 amino acids. The germline V gene encodes CDR1 SGHRS and CDR2 YFSETQ. V shed 2 bases and J 6 bases; nucleotides not matched to a gene: 13. CDR3: CASSFRTGWEVDGYTF. The CDR3 coding sequence is TGCGCCAGCAGCTTCCGGACAGGCTGGGAGGTGGATGGCTACACCTTC.

The chain couples TRBV7-9 to TRBJ1-1, with TRBD1 matching over 9 bases. The germline V gene encodes CDR1 SEHNR and CDR2 FQNEAQ (reference sequence). This CDR3 has 14 amino acids. V was pared by 4 bases and J by 1 base, with 1 base of the junction left unmatched. CDR3 region: CASSSDRGNTEAFF. CDR3 coding DNA: TGTGCCAGCAGCTCGGACAGGGGGAACACTGAAGCTTTCTTT.

The J gene is TRBJ2-5, the V gene TRBV5-1, with 12 bases fitting TRBD2. The germline CDR1 and CDR2 sequences are SGHRS and YFSETQ. This CDR3 is built from 16 residues. The V gene end was trimmed by 3 bases and the J gene end by 3 bases; junction bases not matched to a gene: 6. The DNA of the CDR3 is TGCGCCAGCAGCTCCGTGACTAGCGGGGGTGAAGAGACCCAGTACTTC. Translating gives CASSSVTSGGEETQYF.

CDR3 sequence: CASSGGQGGQPQHF. As DNA, the CDR3 is TGTGCCAGCAGTGGGGGACAGGGGGGGCAGCCCCAGCATTTT. The genes are TRBV6-1 and TRBJ1-5; 11 nucleotides match TRBD1. CDR1 and CDR2 (germline): MNHNS, SASEGT. The V gene end was trimmed by 4 bases and the J gene end by 7 bases; junction bases not matched to a gene: 3. The CDR3 covers 14 residues.

The gene calls are TRBV6-5 and TRBJ1-1; possibly TRBD1 for D (6 bases). Germline V gene lookup returns CDR1 MNHEY and CDR2 SVGAGI. The CDR3 spans 14 residues. Trimming left V 1 base short and J 3 bases short, with 9 bases between. Here the CDR3 reads CASSYYGGDTEAFF. For the CDR3, the DNA is TGTGCCAGCAGTTACTATGGGGGCGACACTGAAGCTTTCTTT.

The rearrangement uses TRBV9 and TRBJ2-7; 9 bases are shared with TRBD1. Germline V lookup: CDR1 SGDLS, CDR2 YYNGEE. This CDR3 has 17 amino acids. V trimming: 0 bases; J trimming: 6 bases; junction bases outside the gene matches: 13. CDR3 nucleotide sequence: TGTGCCAGCAGCGTAGCCCCCTGCGACAGGGGGAGCTGCGAGCAGTACTTC. Encoded protein: CASSVAPCDRGSCEQYF.

The chain couples TRBV7-9 to TRBJ2-7; 11 positions agree with TRBD2. Germline V gene lookup returns CDR1 SEHNR and CDR2 FQNEAQ (reference sequence). With V trimmed by 1 base and J by 5 bases, 7 bases remained unmatched. There are 16 residues in the CDR3. For the CDR3, the DNA is TGTGCCAGCAGCTTAGTTTCTAGCGGGGGGTACGACGAGCAGTACTTC. Translating it yields CASSLVSSGGYDEQYF.

The chain recombines TRBV10-1 with TRBJ2-3, with D possibly matching TRBD1 (5 bases). The CDR3 contains 14 residues. Germline CDR1 reads WNHNN; CDR2 reads SYGVQD (reference sequence). V was cut by 3 bases and J by 6 bases, with 13 bases left in between. The chain's CDR3 is CASSDGAQVDTQYF. CDR3 DNA sequence: TGCGCCAGCAGTGATGGGGCCCAGGTTGATACGCAGTATTTT.

This clone was counted a few times. The chain uses TRBV4-3 and TRBJ2-7; TRBD2 is a possible D gene (6 bases). The CDR3 is 15 amino acids. Trimming removed 0 bases at V and 4 bases at J, with 13 bases between. Germline values: CDR1 LGHNA, CDR2 YSLEER. CDR3 sequence: CASSQEIGGSYEQYF. CDR3 DNA: TGCGCCAGCAGCCAAGAAATCGGGGGTTCGTACGAGCAGTACTTC.

This chain joins TRBV6-1 and TRBJ1-2; 7 bases map to TRBD1. The CDR3 spans 14 residues. Germline V gene lookup returns CDR1 MNHNS and CDR2 SASEGT. Germline trimming cut 4 bases from V and 6 bases from J; bases unmatched to any gene: 8. In nucleotides, the CDR3 is TGTGCCAGCAGTGGACGGGACAGACCGGATGGCTACACCTTC. As protein: CASSGRDRPDGYTF.

This chain connects TRBV5-4 to TRBJ2-2; 9 bases are shared with TRBD1. Germline V gene lookup returns CDR1 SGHNT and CDR2 YYREEE (reference sequence). The CDR3 spans 15 residues. The ends lost 5 bases at V and 1 base at J; junction bases unmatched: 3. Here the CDR3 reads CASRPGQGNTGELFF. The CDR3 coding sequence is TGTGCCAGCAGGCCGGGACAGGGGAACACCGGGGAGCTGTTTTTT.

The chain uses TRBV6-4 and TRBJ2-5; 12 positions match TRBD2. The germline CDR1 and CDR2 sequences are MRHNA and SNTAGT. There are 15 residues in the CDR3. Trimming cost V 5 bases and J 4 bases; bases outside gene matches: 5. For the CDR3, the DNA is TGTGCCAGCAGTAGGCTAGCGGGGGGGCCAGAGACCCAGTACTTC. Protein sequence: CASSRLAGGPETQYF.

V gene TRBV18 combines with J gene TRBJ1-4, with TRBD1 matching over 7 bases. After removal of 3 bases from V and 3 bases from J, the junction contained 7 bases not matched to a gene. The CDR3 totals 16 residues. Per the germline V gene, CDR1 is KGHSH and CDR2 is LQKENI. The CDR3 reads CASSPRDREANEKLFF. In DNA, the CDR3 is TGTGCCAGCTCACCTCGAGACAGGGAGGCTAATGAAAAACTGTTTTTT.

The V call is TRBV4-2, the J call TRBJ2-5; D unresolved. From germline, CDR1 is LGHNA and CDR2 YNFKEQ. This CDR3 region has 13 residues. The V end lost 0 bases, the J end lost 4 bases, and 6 bases lay between the germline ends. The CDR3 nucleotides are TGTGCCAGCAGCCAAGAGGTCGGAGAGACCCAGTACTTC. This encodes CASSQEVGETQYF.

The chain joins TRBV5-8 to TRBJ2-7; D is possibly TRBD2 (5 bases). V was shortened by 5 bases and J by 4 bases, with 16 bases between the two germline ends. The CDR3 length is 14 residues. Germline V CDR1 and CDR2: SGHTS, YDEGEE. The CDR3 bases are TGTGCCAGCAGAGACCCGGGGTTGACGTACGAGCAGTACTTC. Translation gives CASRDPGLTYEQYF.